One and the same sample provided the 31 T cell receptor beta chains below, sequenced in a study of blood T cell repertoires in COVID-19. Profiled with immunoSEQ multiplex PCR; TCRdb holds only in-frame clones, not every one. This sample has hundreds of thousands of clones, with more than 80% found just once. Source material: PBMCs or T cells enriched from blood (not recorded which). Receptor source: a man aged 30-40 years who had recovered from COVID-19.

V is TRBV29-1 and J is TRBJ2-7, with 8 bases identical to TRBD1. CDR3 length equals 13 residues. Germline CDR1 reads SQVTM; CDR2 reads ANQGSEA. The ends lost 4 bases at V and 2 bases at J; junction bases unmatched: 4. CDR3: CSVVTGATYEQYF. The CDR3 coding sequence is TGCAGCGTTGTGACAGGGGCGACCTACGAGCAGTACTTC.

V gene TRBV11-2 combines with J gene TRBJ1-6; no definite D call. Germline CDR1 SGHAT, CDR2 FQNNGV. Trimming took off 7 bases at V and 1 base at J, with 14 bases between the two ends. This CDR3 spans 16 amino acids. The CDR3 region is CASTTVGSSYNSPLHF. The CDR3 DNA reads TGTGCCAGCACCACCGTCGGGAGTTCCTATAATTCACCCCTCCACTTT.

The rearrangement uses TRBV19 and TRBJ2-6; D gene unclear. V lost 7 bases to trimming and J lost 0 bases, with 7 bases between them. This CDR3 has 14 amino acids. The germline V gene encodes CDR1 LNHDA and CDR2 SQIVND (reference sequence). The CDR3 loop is CASKEFSGANVLTF. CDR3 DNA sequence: TGTGCCAGTAAGGAGTTCTCTGGGGCCAACGTCCTGACTTTC.

The CDR3 spells CASSPVSAGRGYNEQFF. DNA of the CDR3: TGTGCCAGCAGCCCTGTTAGCGCGGGGAGGGGGTACAATGAGCAGTTCTTC. V and J are TRBV5-4 and TRBJ2-1, with TRBD2 as a possible D gene (7 bases). The CDR3 has 17 residues. V lost 4 bases and J 4 bases, leaving 21 bases between the germline ends. Germline V CDR1 and CDR2: SGHNT, YYREEE (reference sequence).

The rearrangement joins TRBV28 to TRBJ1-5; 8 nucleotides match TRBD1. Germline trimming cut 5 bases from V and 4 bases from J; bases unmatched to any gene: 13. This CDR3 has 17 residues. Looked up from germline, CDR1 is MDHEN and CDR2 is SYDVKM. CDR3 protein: CASSPPPGQGGNQPQHF. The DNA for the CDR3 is TGTGCCAGCAGTCCCCCCCCAGGACAGGGAGGTAATCAGCCCCAGCATTTT.

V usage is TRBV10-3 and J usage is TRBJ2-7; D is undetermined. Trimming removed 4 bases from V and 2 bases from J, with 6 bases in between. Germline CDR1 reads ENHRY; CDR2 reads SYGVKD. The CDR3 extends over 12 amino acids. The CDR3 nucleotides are TGTGCCATCAGTGGCCCGGCCTACGAGCAGTACTTC. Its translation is CAISGPAYEQYF.

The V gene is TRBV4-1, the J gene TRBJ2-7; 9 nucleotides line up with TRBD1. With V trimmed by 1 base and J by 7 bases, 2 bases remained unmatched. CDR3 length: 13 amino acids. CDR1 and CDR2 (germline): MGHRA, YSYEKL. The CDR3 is CASSQGQGGEQYF. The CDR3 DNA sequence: TGCGCCAGCAGCCAAGGACAGGGGGGAGAGCAGTACTTC.

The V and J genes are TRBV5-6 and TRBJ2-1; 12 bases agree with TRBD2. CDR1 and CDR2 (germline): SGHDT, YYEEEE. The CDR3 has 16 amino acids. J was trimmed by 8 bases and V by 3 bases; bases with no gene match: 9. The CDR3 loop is CASSSAATSGSHEQFF. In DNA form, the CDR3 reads TGTGCCAGCAGCTCTGCGGCGACTAGCGGGAGTCATGAGCAGTTCTTC. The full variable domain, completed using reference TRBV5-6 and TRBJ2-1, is DAGVTQSPTHLIKTRGQQVTLRCSPKSGHDTVSWYQQALGQGPQFIFQYYEEEERQRGNFPDRFSGHQFPNYSSELNVNALLLGDSALYLCASSSAATSGSHEQFFGPGTRLTVL.

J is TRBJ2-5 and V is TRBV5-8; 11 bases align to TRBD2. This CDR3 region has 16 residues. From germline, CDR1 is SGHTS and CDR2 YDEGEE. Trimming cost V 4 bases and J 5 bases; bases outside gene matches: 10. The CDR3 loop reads CASSLGTSGGGETQYF. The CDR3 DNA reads TGTGCCAGCAGCCTAGGGACTAGCGGAGGAGGGGAGACCCAGTACTTC.

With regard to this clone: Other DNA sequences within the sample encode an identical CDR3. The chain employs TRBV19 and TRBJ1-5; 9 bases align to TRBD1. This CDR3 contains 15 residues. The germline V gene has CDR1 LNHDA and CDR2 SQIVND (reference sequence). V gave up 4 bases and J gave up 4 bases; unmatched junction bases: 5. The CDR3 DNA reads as TGTGCCAGTAGTACGCCCGGGACAGGGAATCAGCCCCAGCATTTT. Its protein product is CASSTPGTGNQPQHF.

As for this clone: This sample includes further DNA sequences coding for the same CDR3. The CDR3 here is CSVDGSGSLDEQFF. For the CDR3, the DNA is TGCAGCGTTGACGGTAGCGGGAGTTTGGATGAGCAGTTCTTC. The chain is built from TRBV29-1 and TRBJ2-1, with 9 bases fitting TRBD2. The CDR3 extends over 14 amino acids. The germline V gene encodes CDR1 SQVTM and CDR2 ANQGSEA. The ends lost 3 bases at V and 8 bases at J; junction bases unmatched: 8.

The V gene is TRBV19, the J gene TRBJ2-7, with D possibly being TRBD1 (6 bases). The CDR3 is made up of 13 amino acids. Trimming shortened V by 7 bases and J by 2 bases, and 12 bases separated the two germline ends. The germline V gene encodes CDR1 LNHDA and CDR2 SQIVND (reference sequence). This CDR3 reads CASKKTGPYEQYF. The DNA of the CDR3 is TGTGCCAGTAAAAAGACAGGCCCCTACGAGCAGTACTTC. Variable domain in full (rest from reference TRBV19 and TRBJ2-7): DGGITQSPKYLFRKEGQNVTLSCEQNLNHDAMYWYRQDPGQGLRLIYYSQIVNDFQKGDIAEGYSVSREKKESFPLTVTSAQKNPTAFYLCASKKTGPYEQYFGPGTRLTVT.

CDR3 nucleotides: TGTGCCATCAGTGAGTCGTTGGCGGGAGCATCAAGCTCGCAGTACTTC. Protein sequence: CAISESLAGASSSQYF. The rearrangement uses TRBV10-3 and TRBJ2-7; TRBD2 matches at 7 bases. V lost 0 bases to trimming and J lost 9 bases; unmatched junction nucleotides: 14. The CDR3 contains 16 residues. Germline lookup yields CDR1 ENHRY and CDR2 SYGVKD.

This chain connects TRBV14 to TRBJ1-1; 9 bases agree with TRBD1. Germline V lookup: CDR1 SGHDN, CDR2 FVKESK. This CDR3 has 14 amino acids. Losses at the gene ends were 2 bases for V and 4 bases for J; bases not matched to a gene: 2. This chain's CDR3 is CASSQNRGPTEAFF. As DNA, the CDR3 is TGTGCCAGCAGCCAAAACAGGGGGCCCACTGAAGCTTTCTTT.

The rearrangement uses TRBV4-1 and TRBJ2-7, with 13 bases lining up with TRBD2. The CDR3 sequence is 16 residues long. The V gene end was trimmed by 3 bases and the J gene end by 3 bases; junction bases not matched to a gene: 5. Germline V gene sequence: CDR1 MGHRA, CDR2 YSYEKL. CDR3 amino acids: CASSQGLAGPLYEQYF. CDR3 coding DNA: TGCGCCAGCAGCCAGGGACTAGCGGGACCTCTCTACGAGCAGTACTTC.

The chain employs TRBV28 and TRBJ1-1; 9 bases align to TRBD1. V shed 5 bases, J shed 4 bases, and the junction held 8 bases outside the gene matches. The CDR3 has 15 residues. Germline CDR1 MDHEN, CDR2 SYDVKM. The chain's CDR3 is CASSPGTGQGTEAFF. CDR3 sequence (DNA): TGTGCCAGCAGTCCTGGGACAGGGCAGGGCACTGAAGCTTTCTTT.

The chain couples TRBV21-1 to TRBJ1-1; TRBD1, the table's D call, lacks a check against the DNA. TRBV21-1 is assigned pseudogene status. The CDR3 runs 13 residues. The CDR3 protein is CASRKRGRTEAFF. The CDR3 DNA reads TGTGCCAGCAGAAAAAGGGGTAGAACTGAAGCTTTCTTT.

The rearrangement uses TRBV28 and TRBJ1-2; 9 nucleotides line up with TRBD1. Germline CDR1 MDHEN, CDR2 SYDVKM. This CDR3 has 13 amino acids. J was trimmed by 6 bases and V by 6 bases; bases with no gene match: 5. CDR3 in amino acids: CASREQGAHGYTF. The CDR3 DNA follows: TGTGCCAGCAGGGAACAGGGGGCGCATGGCTACACCTTC.

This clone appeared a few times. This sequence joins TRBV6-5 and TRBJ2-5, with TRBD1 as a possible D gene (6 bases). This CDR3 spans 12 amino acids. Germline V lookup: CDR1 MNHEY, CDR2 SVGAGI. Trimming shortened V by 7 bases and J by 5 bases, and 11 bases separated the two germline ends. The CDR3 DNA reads TGTGCCAGCATCGACAGGCGCGAGACCCAGTACTTC. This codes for CASIDRRETQYF.

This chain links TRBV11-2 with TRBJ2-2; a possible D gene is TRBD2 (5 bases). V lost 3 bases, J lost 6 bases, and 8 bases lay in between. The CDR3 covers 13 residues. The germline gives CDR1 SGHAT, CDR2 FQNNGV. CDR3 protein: CASSFGEPGELFF. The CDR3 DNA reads TGTGCCAGCAGCTTCGGGGAGCCCGGGGAGCTGTTTTTT.

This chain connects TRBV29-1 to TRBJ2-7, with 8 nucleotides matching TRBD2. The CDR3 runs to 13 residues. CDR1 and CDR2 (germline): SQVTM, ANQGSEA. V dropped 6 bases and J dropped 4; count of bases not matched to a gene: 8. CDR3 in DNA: TGCAGCGTCATCAGCGGGAGTGCTTACGAGCAGTACTTC. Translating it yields CSVISGSAYEQYF.

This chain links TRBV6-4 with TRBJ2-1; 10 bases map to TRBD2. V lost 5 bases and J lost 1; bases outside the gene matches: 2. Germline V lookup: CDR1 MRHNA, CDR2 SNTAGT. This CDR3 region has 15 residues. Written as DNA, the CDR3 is TGTGCCAGCAGTCGAGCGGGAGGGTCCTACAATGAGCAGTTCTTC. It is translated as CASSRAGGSYNEQFF.

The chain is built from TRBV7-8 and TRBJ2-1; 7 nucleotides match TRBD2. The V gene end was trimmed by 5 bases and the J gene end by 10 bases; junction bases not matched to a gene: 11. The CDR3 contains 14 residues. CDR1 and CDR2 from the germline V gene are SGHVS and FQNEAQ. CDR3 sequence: CASSPGLGSPEQFF. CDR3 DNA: TGTGCCAGCAGCCCCGGACTAGGGTCCCCCGAGCAGTTCTTC.

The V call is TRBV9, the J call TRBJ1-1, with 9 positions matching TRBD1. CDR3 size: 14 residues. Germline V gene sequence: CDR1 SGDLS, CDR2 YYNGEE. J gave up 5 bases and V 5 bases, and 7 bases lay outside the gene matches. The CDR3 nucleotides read TGTGCCAGCAGGTCCGGGACAGGGCTAACTGAAGCTTTCTTT. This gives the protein CASRSGTGLTEAFF.

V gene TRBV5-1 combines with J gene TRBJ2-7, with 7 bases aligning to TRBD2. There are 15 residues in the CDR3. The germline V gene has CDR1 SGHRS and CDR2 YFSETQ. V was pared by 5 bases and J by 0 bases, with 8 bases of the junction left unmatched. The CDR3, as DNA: TGCGCCAGCAGGGAGGGTGCTAGCGGCTCCTACGAGCAGTACTTC. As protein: CASREGASGSYEQYF. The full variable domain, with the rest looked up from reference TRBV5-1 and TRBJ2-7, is KAGVTQTPRYLIKTRGQQVTLSCSPISGHRSVSWYQQTPGQGLQFLFEYFSETQRNKGNFPGRFSGRQFSNSRSEMNVSTLELGDSALYLCASREGASGSYEQYFGPGTRLTVT.

This CDR3 reads CASRETANYGYTF. In DNA form, the CDR3 reads TGTGCCAGCAGGGAAACAGCTAACTATGGCTACACCTTC. The chain uses TRBV7-8 and TRBJ1-2; the D is unclear. The ends were cut back, 6 bases at V and 0 bases at J, with 8 bases in the middle. CDR3 length: 13 amino acids. CDR1 and CDR2 from the germline V gene are SGHVS and FQNEAQ.

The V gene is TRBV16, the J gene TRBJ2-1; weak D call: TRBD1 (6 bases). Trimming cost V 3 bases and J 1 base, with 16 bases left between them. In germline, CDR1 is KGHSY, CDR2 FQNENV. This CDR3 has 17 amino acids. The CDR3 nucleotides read TGTGCCAGCAGCCAGAAGTTAGGGGGTCTGTCCTACAATGAGCAGTTCTTC. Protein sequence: CASSQKLGGLSYNEQFF.

The CDR3 bases are TGCAGCGCCGATAGCGGGAGAAACACCGGGGAGCTGTTTTTT. It codes for CSADSGRNTGELFF. This chain links TRBV29-1 with TRBJ2-2; 9 positions match TRBD2. Germline V gene lookup returns CDR1 SQVTM and CDR2 ANQGSEA. Losses at the gene ends were 7 bases for V and 2 bases for J; bases not matched to a gene: 5. This CDR3 contains 14 residues.

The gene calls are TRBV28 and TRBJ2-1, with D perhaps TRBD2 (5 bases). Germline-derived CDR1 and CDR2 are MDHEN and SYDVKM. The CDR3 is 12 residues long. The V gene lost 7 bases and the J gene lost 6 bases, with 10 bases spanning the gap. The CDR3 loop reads CASTSRPNEQFF. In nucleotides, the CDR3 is TGTGCCAGCACTAGCAGGCCCAATGAGCAGTTCTTC. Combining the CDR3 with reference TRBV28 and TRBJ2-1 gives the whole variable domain DVKVTQSSRYLVKRTGEKVFLECVQDMDHENMFWYRQDPGLGLRLIYFSYDVKMKEKGDIPEGYSVSREKKERFSLILESASTNQTSMYLCASTSRPNEQFFGPGTRLTVL.

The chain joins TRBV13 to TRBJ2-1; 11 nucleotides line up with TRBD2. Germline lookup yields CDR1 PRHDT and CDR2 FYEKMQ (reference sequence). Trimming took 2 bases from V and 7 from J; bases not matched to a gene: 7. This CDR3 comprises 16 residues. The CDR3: CASSLPTSGRWNEQFF. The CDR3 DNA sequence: TGTGCCAGCAGCTTACCAACTAGCGGGAGATGGAATGAGCAGTTCTTC.

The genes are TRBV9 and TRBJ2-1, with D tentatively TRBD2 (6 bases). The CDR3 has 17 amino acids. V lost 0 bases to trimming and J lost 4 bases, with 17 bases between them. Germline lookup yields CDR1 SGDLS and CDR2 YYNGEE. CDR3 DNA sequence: TGTGCCAGCAGCGTAGGGTTAGCGGTAGAGCTTTACAATGAGCAGTTCTTC. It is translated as CASSVGLAVELYNEQFF.